The clone carrying this T cell receptor beta chain was seen just once. Its antigen is unknown. The sample is drawn from a study of T cell responses to AZD1222 COVID-19 vaccine. The data were produced by immunoSEQ multiplex PCR, yet TCRdb's version contains in-frame clones alone and is incomplete. The sample has about 120,000 clones; 80% to 95% are singletons. Germline values: CDR1 SGHTA, CDR2 FQGNSA. The germline V and J ends were trimmed by 6 bases and 0 bases, with 15 bases remaining between them. The CDR3 spans 16 residues. Overall study findings and caveats: Every sample of the repertoires postdated the peak T cell response. Rises in breadth and depth of Spike-specific TCRs came after two AZD1222 doses.

This receptor was obtained from an adult in good health. The sequencing used peripheral blood, collected on day 0 of AZD1222 vaccination. The V call is TRBV7-2, the J call TRBJ1-3; weak D call: TRBD1 (5 bases). Written as DNA, the CDR3 is TGTGCCAGCAGACCAGGGTTAGCCCTCTCTGGAAACACCATATATTTT. It encodes CASRPGLALSGNTIYF. Using reference TRBV7-2 and TRBJ1-3 for the parts outside the CDR3, the full variable domain is GAGVSQSPSNKVTEKGKDVELRCDPISGHTALYWYRQSLGQGLEFLIYFQGNSAPDKSGLPSDRFSAERTGGSVSTLTIQRTQQEDSAVYLCASRPGLALSGNTIYFGEGSWLTVV.